This paragraph covers one T cell receptor beta chain sequence. What it recognizes is unknown. This entry is derived from a study of cytomegalovirus exposure and HLA in healthy donors. Study-wide results and limits: The productive fraction for most TCR beta V segments was about 87% or about 30% in an earlier analysis. According to a later analysis, donors in an Asian-associated ancestry cluster reportedly had fewer N-insertions than the approximately 730-donor mean. The classifier reportedly diagnosed cytomegalovirus status with high specificity and sensitivity.

The CDR3 contains 13 residues. 60 Vbeta and 13 Jbeta primers were used in PCR. Sequenced by immunoSEQ multiplex PCR; TCRdb stores in-frame clones only, minus some. Among approximately 170,000 clones listed, about 85% were seen once. The sample was PBMCs. V and J are TRBV21-1 and TRBJ2-3; the table calls TRBD2, which could not be checked here. TRBV21-1 constitutes a pseudogene. This clonotype originated in a man aged 25 to 45 in good health and CMV-seropositive. The chain's CDR3 is CASSSLNTDTQYF. The CDR3 bases are TGTGCCAGCAGCAGCCTAAACACAGATACGCAGTATTTT.